This T cell receptor (beta chain) was documented in a study of post-analysis software for immune sequencing data. Study background: Patients had relapsing-remitting, secondary progressive or progressive-relapsing multiple sclerosis; some lacked subtype. The study's findings and limits: The five TRBV segments detected at higher frequency in patients than in controls included TRBV5-6, TRBV5-1 and TRBV20-1. When compared against controls, multiple sclerosis patients showed significantly lower normalized Chao1 diversity. Strong same-batch co-clustering of samples appeared with F measure clustering.

V was trimmed by 3 bases and J by 14 bases, leaving 11 bases between them. The CDR3 has 11 amino acids. The germline V gene has CDR1 DFQATT and CDR2 SNEGSKA (reference sequence). This clonotype was recorded a few times. Its antigen is undetermined. Every TCR beta cDNA library bore unique molecular identifiers. From the PCR reads, TCRdb called clonotypes with MiXCR, one entry per CDR3 protein. The sample lists about 770,000 distinct CDR3 sequences, 40% to 55% occurring once. This sequence originates from a girl aged 5 to 17 with multiple sclerosis. This chain uses TRBV20-1 with TRBJ1-6; TRBD1 is a possible D gene (5 bases). Sequencing was carried out using blood. The CDR3 loop is CSARGRGSLHF. DNA of the CDR3: TGCAGTGCTAGGGGGCGGGGGTCCCTCCACTTT.